The TCR beta chain under discussion was sequenced for a study of neoadjuvant nivolumab and ipilimumab in lung cancer. Germline CDR1 and CDR2: LNHDA and SQIVND (reference sequence). CDR3 length equals 14 residues. The trim removed 6 bases at V and 4 bases at J, leaving 5 bases unmatched. Study-level results: Blood richness before therapy tracked richness in tumors resected after neoadjuvant therapy. From pretherapy to surgery, tumor richness and clonality rose with dual therapy. Only a small number of samples underwent TCR sequencing. Resected tumors had greater TCR richness and clonality than uninvolved lung.

This clone was counted only a few times. Its antigen remains unknown. Produced via immunoSEQ multiplex PCR; TCRdb's table is partial and in-frame only. The table has about 17,000 clones, approximately 79% seen once. The clonotype originates from an adult with non-small cell lung cancer. The gene calls are TRBV19 and TRBJ2-1; 8 bases are a match to TRBD2. This material consisted of tumor tissue, taken after neoadjuvant nivolumab, alone or with ipilimumab, at or shortly before surgery. The CDR3 region has the DNA TGTGCCAGTAGGGCGGGGGGCCTGTACAATGAGCAGTTCTTC. The encoded protein is CASRAGGLYNEQFF.